This entry lists 23 T cell receptor beta chains sequenced from one sample in a study of cytomegalovirus exposure and HLA in healthy donors. The PCR employed 60 Vbeta primers together with 13 Jbeta primers. The table came from immunoSEQ multiplex PCR; TCRdb's copy has only in-frame clones and leaves some out. The data show roughly 290,000 clones, around 90% seen once. Input material: PBMCs. The receptors were gathered from a woman aged 18-30 years in good health and CMV-seronegative.

The V and J genes are TRBV5-6 and TRBJ2-5, with D tentatively TRBD1 (6 bases). CDR1 is SGHDT, CDR2 YYEEEE, per germline. The CDR3 is 13 amino acids. V lost 1 base and J 5 bases, leaving 9 bases between the germline ends. The CDR3 loop is CASSLMQGETQYF. CDR3 sequence (DNA): TGTGCCAGCAGCTTGATGCAGGGGGAGACCCAGTACTTC.

The chain links TRBV10-3 to TRBJ2-4, with a tentative D call TRBD2 (7 bases). Between the trimmed V and J ends, which lost 0 bases and 6 bases, there was a span of 15 bases. The CDR3 totals 16 residues. Looked up from germline, CDR1 is ENHRY and CDR2 is SYGVKD. CDR3 amino acids: CAISESVGGGRNIQYF. Written as DNA, the CDR3 is TGTGCCATCAGTGAGTCTGTAGGGGGGGGGCGAAACATTCAGTACTTC.

The chain couples TRBV2 to TRBJ1-1; unclear D gene. The germline V and J ends were trimmed by 9 bases and 1 base, with 12 bases remaining between them. This CDR3 is built from 13 residues. Germline lookup yields CDR1 SNHLY and CDR2 FYNNEI. The DNA of the CDR3 is TGTGCCAGTAATCGGGTTCCGAACACTGAAGCTTTCTTT. Its translation: CASNRVPNTEAFF.

This chain uses TRBV29-1 with TRBJ2-7; a possible D gene is TRBD2 (5 bases). Trimming removed 7 bases from V and 7 bases from J, with 14 bases in between. Looked up from germline, CDR1 is SQVTM and CDR2 is ANQGSEA. This CDR3 spans 11 amino acids. The CDR3 DNA follows: TGCAGCGCACTAGTGGGGTATGAGCAGTACTTC. This encodes CSALVGYEQYF.

The chain combines TRBV6-1 with TRBJ2-2; tentatively, D is TRBD2 (6 bases). With 5 bases removed from V and 1 base from J, the gap between germline ends came to 8 bases. Germline assignment: CDR1 MNHNS and CDR2 SASEGT. There are 14 residues in the CDR3. CDR3 sequence reads: CASSISGNTGELFF. In nucleotides, the CDR3 is TGTGCCAGCAGTATTAGCGGGAACACCGGGGAGCTGTTTTTT.

The rearrangement uses TRBV7-8 and TRBJ2-5; TRBD1 aligns across 8 bases. The J call may be mistaken, given a closer DNA end match to TRBJ2-7. The length of the CDR3 is 14 residues. CDR1 and CDR2 from the germline V gene are SGHVS and FQNEAQ. CDR3 nucleotides: TGTGCCAGCAGCTTAGGGACAGGGTCCTACGAGCAGTACTTC. It specifies CASSLGTGSYEQYF.

The genes are TRBV6-4 and TRBJ1-2, with D hard to call. The V end was cut by 2 bases, the J end by 3 bases, with 10 bases between. The V gene's germline CDR1 is MRHNA and CDR2 SNTAGT. The CDR3 covers 14 residues. CDR3 loop: CASSDVAGDYGYTF. CDR3 DNA: TGTGCCAGCAGTGACGTGGCGGGAGACTATGGCTACACCTTC.

The chain has TRBV14 and TRBJ1-2, with D unresolved. The V and J ends lost 3 bases and 5 bases respectively, with 13 bases between them. The CDR3 sequence is 14 residues long. Germline CDR1 reads SGHDN; CDR2 reads FVKESK. The CDR3 loop is CASSQTPRGYGYTF. The CDR3 coding sequence is TGTGCCAGCAGCCAGACACCTCGAGGGTATGGCTACACCTTC.

With respect to this clone: Distinct nucleotide sequences in the sample also encode this CDR3. The chain links TRBV5-1 to TRBJ2-1; 7 bases match TRBD1. Germline CDR1 and CDR2: SGHRS and YFSETQ. The CDR3 is made up of 14 amino acids. V trimming: 4 bases; J trimming: 2 bases; junction bases outside the gene matches: 3. The CDR3 spells CASSPTGTYNEQFF. CDR3 nucleotides: TGCGCCAGCAGCCCGACAGGGACCTACAATGAGCAGTTCTTC.

Remarks on this clone: Other DNA sequences of this sample code for an identical CDR3. CDR3: CASSSGQGGSPLHF. CDR3 in DNA: TGTGCCAGCAGCTCGGGACAGGGGGGTTCACCCCTCCACTTT. The chain joins TRBV5-6 to TRBJ1-6; 11 positions agree with TRBD1. The V gene end was trimmed by 3 bases and the J gene end by 9 bases; junction bases not matched to a gene: 2. The germline V gene has CDR1 SGHDT and CDR2 YYEEEE. This CDR3 region has 14 residues.

The J gene is TRBJ1-5, the V gene TRBV18, with 7 bases fitting TRBD1. J lost 7 bases, V lost 3 bases, and 9 bases had no gene match. Germline V lookup: CDR1 KGHSH, CDR2 LQKENI. CDR3 size: 15 residues. In DNA form, the CDR3 reads TGTGCCAGCTCACCGGGACAGCTTCCAGGGCAGCCCCAGCATTTT. Protein product: CASSPGQLPGQPQHF.

This clone came up a few times. The rearrangement links TRBV7-8 to TRBJ2-3, with 12 bases matching TRBD2. This CDR3 is 18 amino acids long. In germline, CDR1 is SGHVS, CDR2 FQNEAQ. The V and J ends lost 4 bases and 0 bases, in that order; junction bases with no gene match: 8. CDR3 sequence (DNA): TGTGCCAGCAGCTCGGAACTAGCGGGGGGATCGAGCACAGATACGCAGTATTTT. Encoded protein: CASSSELAGGSSTDTQYF.

The chain uses TRBV10-1 and TRBJ2-1, with 9 bases aligning to TRBD2. CDR1 and CDR2 (germline): WNHNN, SYGVQD (reference sequence). Trimming cost V 8 bases and J 10 bases; bases outside gene matches: 9. The length of the CDR3 is 13 residues. The DNA for the CDR3 is TGCGCCAGCTCGCGGGGGGGCCTAGGGGAGCAGTTCTTC. It codes for CASSRGGLGEQFF.

The chain recombines TRBV27 with TRBJ2-2; maybe TRBD1 (6 bases). This CDR3 contains 18 residues. Germline CDR1 MNHEY, CDR2 SMNVEV (reference sequence). V was clipped by 0 bases and J by 8 bases, with 22 bases between them. The CDR3 loop is CASSLSSGTRWGMGELFF. For the CDR3, the DNA is TGTGCCAGCAGTTTATCCTCCGGGACAAGGTGGGGAATGGGGGAGCTGTTTTTT.

With respect to this clone: Relative to the germline gene, one junction end is altered; a read error may explain this. CDR3 amino acids: CSSSLQQGGQETQYF. The CDR3 DNA is TGTTCCAGCAGCTTACAACAGGGGGGCCAAGAGACCCAGTACTTC. The V and J genes are TRBV7-9 and TRBJ2-5, with 8 bases that match TRBD1. In germline, CDR1 is SEHNR, CDR2 FQNEAQ (reference sequence). This CDR3 region has 15 residues.

The chain employs TRBV9 and TRBJ1-3; D not certain. V lost 3 bases, J lost 2 bases, and 12 bases lay in between. This CDR3 has 15 amino acids. Germline CDR1 reads SGDLS; CDR2 reads YYNGEE. CDR3 sequence reads: CASSGRESAGNTIYF. In DNA, the CDR3 is TGTGCCAGCAGCGGGCGGGAGTCGGCTGGAAACACCATATATTTT.

The table lists this clone with a count of one. This chain joins TRBV30 and TRBJ1-4; no clear D gene. V was clipped by 3 bases and J by 5 bases, with 10 bases between them. Germline values: CDR1 GTSNPN, CDR2 SVGIG (reference sequence). This CDR3 has 13 residues. CDR3 protein: CAWSAGLNEKLFF. CDR3 DNA sequence: TGTGCCTGGAGCGCAGGCTTGAATGAAAAACTGTTTTTT.

The chain uses TRBV5-1 and TRBJ2-5, with D tentatively TRBD2 (6 bases). Germline-derived CDR1 and CDR2 are SGHRS and YFSETQ. V was trimmed by 4 bases and J by 5 bases, leaving 12 bases between them. There are 13 residues in the CDR3. This chain's CDR3 is CASSPGGLETQYF. The CDR3 DNA sequence: TGCGCCAGCAGCCCTGGGGGGTTGGAGACCCAGTACTTC.

This chain links TRBV9 with TRBJ2-2; 9 bases fit TRBD1. The CDR3 loop spans 15 amino acids. J gave up 4 bases and V 4 bases, and 5 bases lay outside the gene matches. From germline, CDR1 is SGDLS and CDR2 YYNGEE. Written as DNA, the CDR3 is TGTGCCAGCAGCCCCCAGACAGGGGGCACCGGGGAGCTGTTTTTT. Encoded protein: CASSPQTGGTGELFF.

V usage is TRBV5-1 and J usage is TRBJ2-5, with D uncertain. Germline V CDR1 and CDR2: SGHRS, YFSETQ. The CDR3 spans 14 residues. Trimming took off 0 bases at V and 1 base at J, with 7 bases between the two ends. The CDR3 region has the DNA TGCGCCAGCAGCTTGGATTCCCTCCAAGAGACCCAGTACTTC. It yields the protein CASSLDSLQETQYF.

J is TRBJ2-7 and V is TRBV2, with 8 bases lining up with TRBD1. Per germline, CDR1 SNHLY and CDR2 FYNNEI. This CDR3 is built from 14 residues. The junction had 8 bases not matched to a gene; V was cut back by 4 bases and J by 6 bases. The CDR3 spells CASSVLRTGGEQYF. DNA of the CDR3: TGTGCCAGCAGTGTCCTCCGAACAGGGGGCGAGCAGTACTTC. Combining the CDR3 with reference TRBV2 and TRBJ2-7 gives the whole variable domain EPEVTQTPSHQVTQMGQEVILRCVPISNHLYFYWYRQILGQKVEFLVSFYNNEISEKSEIFDDQFSVERPDGSNFTLKIRSTKLEDSAMYFCASSVLRTGGEQYFGPGTRLTVT.

This chain links TRBV7-3 with TRBJ2-3; the match to TRBD2 covers 8 bases. Looked up from germline, CDR1 is SGHTA and CDR2 is FQGTGA. This CDR3 has 15 amino acids. V was clipped by 2 bases and J by 5 bases; unmatched bases: 6. DNA of the CDR3: TGTGCCAGCAGCTTATCGGGGGGGGGCATAGATACGCAGTATTTT. Its translation is CASSLSGGGIDTQYF.

This rearrangement joins TRBV2 to TRBJ2-1; 8 positions match TRBD2. The J segment lost 0 bases and the V segment lost 2 bases, leaving 0 bases of the junction unmatched. Germline V lookup: CDR1 SNHLY, CDR2 FYNNEI. This CDR3 has 15 residues. CDR3 residues: CASSESGGSYNEQFF. The DNA of the CDR3 is TGTGCCAGCAGTGAAAGCGGGGGCTCCTACAATGAGCAGTTCTTC.